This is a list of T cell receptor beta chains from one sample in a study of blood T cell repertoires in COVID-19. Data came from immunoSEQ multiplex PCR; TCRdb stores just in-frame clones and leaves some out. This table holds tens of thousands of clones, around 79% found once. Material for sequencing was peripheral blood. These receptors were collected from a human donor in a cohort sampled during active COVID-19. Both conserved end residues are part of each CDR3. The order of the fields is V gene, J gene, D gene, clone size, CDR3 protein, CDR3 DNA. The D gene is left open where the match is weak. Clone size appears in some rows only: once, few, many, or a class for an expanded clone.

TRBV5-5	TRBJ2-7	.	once	CASSSLSGKGYEQYF	TGTGCCAGCAGCTCACTTTCCGGGAAGGGCTACGAGCAGTACTTC
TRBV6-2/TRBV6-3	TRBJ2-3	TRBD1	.	CASSYKGQGGADTQYF	TGTGCCAGCAGTTACAAGGGACAGGGCGGGGCAGATACGCAGTATTTT
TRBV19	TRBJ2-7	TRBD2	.	CASSIASGLSYEQYF	TGTGCCAGTAGTATAGCTAGCGGACTATCCTACGAGCAGTACTTC
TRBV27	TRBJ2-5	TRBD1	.	CASSPGTGGLLYQETQYF	TGTGCCAGCAGTCCCGGGACAGGTGGGCTCTTGTACCAAGAGACCCAGTACTTC
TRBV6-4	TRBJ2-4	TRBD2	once	CASSGTSGNIQYF	TGTGCCAGCAGTGGGACTAGCGGGAACATTCAGTACTTC
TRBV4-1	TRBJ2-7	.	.	CASSQDRTVVSYEQYF	TGCGCCAGCAGCCAAGACCGGACAGTAGTCTCCTACGAGCAGTACTTC
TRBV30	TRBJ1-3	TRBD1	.	CAWTGTGGTGNTIYF	TGTGCCTGGACCGGCACAGGGGGAACTGGAAACACCATATATTTT
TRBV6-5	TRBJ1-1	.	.	CASRAQGTEAFF	TGTGCCAGCAGGGCACAGGGCACTGAAGCTTTCTTT
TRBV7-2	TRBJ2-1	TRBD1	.	CASRAGTGGAGEQFF	TGTGCCAGCAGGGCCGGGACAGGGGGCGCGGGGGAGCAGTTCTTC
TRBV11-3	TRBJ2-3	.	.	CASSLHSGSTDTQYF	TGTGCCAGCAGCCTACATAGCGGAAGCACAGATACGCAGTATTTT
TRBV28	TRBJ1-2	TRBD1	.	CASSFGTEVEGYTF	TGTGCCAGCAGTTTCGGGACAGAAGTAGAAGGCTACACCTTC
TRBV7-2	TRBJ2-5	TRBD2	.	CASSFRGDQETQYF	TGTGCCAGCAGCTTCCGGGGGGATCAAGAGACCCAGTACTTC
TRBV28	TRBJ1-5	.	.	CASSFGIYQRDNQPQHF	TGTGCCAGCAGTTTCGGCATCTACCAGCGGGACAATCAGCCCCAGCATTTT
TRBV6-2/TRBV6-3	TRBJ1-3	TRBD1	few	CASSWNRGPGNTIYF	TGTGCCAGCAGTTGGAACAGGGGCCCTGGAAACACCATATATTTT
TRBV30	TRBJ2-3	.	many	CAWSGISTDTQYF	TGTGCCTGGAGTGGTATATCCACAGATACGCAGTATTTT
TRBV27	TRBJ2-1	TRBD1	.	CASSLSTGDSYNEQFF	TGTGCCAGCAGTCTCTCGACAGGGGATTCCTACAATGAGCAGTTCTTC
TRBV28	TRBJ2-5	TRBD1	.	CASSLFGTGTQETQYF	TGTGCCAGCAGTTTATTCGGGACAGGCACACAAGAGACCCAGTACTTC
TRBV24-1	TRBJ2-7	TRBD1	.	CATGGYGTAAYEQYF	TGTGCCACCGGGGGCTACGGGACAGCGGCCTACGAGCAGTACTTC
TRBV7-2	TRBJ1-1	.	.	CASSLAGVEAFF	TGTGCCAGCAGCTTAGCAGGGGTCGAAGCTTTCTTT
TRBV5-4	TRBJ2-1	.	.	CASGGGALNEQFF	TGTGCCAGTGGTGGGGGGGCCCTCAATGAGCAGTTCTTC
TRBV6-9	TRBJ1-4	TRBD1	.	CAPRRGPDEKLFF	TGTGCCCCCCGTAGGGGGCCGGATGAAAAACTGTTTTTT
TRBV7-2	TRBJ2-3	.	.	CASSSKGGDTQYF	TGTGCCAGCAGCTCAAAAGGGGGAGATACGCAGTATTTT
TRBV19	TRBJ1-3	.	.	CASRRQAFGGNTIYF	TGTGCCAGTAGGAGACAGGCCTTCGGGGGAAACACCATATATTTT
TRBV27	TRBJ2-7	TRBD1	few	CASSYGTGIYEQYF	TGTGCCAGCAGTTACGGGACAGGGATCTACGAGCAGTACTTC